Many counts were recorded for the clone carrying this T cell receptor (beta chain). With 6 bases clipped from V and 3 bases from J, the junction kept 7 bases outside the gene matches. This CDR3 is built from 13 residues. CDR1 is SQVTM, CDR2 ANQGSEA, per germline. This record belongs to a study of T-cell reconstitution after alpha-beta-depleted transplantation in children. Unique molecular identifiers were used in preparing the TCRbeta library. TCRdb re-called the PCR reads through MiXCR, storing one row per CDR3 protein. The table lists 300,000 or so distinct CDR3 sequences, 9.9% of them singletons. The material sequenced was PBMCs from the stem cell graft donor, taken from the stem cell graft. The TCR comes from a human donor who donated a stem cell graft to a child with SCID. This sequence joins TRBV29-1 and TRBJ2-7; 8 positions match TRBD2. CDR3 loop: CSVWTSPRYEQYF. CDR3 bases: TGCAGCGTATGGACTAGCCCTCGCTACGAGCAGTACTTC.